Sequencing of this T cell receptor (beta chain) was carried out in a study of beta chain features in type 1 diabetes. Study-wide points: The study found moderately but significantly shorter TCRB CDR3s in all four CD4+ subsets of Type 1 diabetes patients.

This clone was seen a handful of times. Its specificity is not known. The study reverse transcribed the entire isolated RNA, so it sequenced expressed TCRB transcripts. Using immunoSEQ multiplex PCR, the repertoire was profiled, and TCRdb retains in-frame clones only, with some absent. The repertoire has some 700,000 clones, around an eighth of them found once; the top ten carry less than 0.025%. The source of this sequence is a man aged 18 to 29 with type 1 diabetes. The sequencing sample was made of naive CD4+ T cells from blood.

In nucleotides, the CDR3 is TGTGCCAGCAGTCGACAGGAGCAAGAGACCCAGTACTTC. Translated: CASSRQEQETQYF. The chain uses TRBV27 and TRBJ2-5, with TRBD1 as a possible D gene (6 bases). This CDR3 has 13 residues. The V gene lost 5 bases and the J gene lost 2 bases, with 9 bases spanning the gap. Per the germline V gene, CDR1 is MNHEY and CDR2 is SMNVEV (reference sequence).